What follows are 7 T cell receptor beta chains derived from one specimen sequenced in a study of blood T cell repertoires in COVID-19. TCRdb keeps only in-frame clones here, not all; method: immunoSEQ multiplex PCR. This table has around 110,000 clones, 84% appearing once. Sequencing was performed on PBMCs or T cells enriched from blood (not recorded which). These receptors all stem from a woman younger than 45 who had recovered from COVID-19.

V gene TRBV7-3 combines with J gene TRBJ2-1, with D perhaps matching TRBD2 (6 bases). Germline lookup yields CDR1 SGHTA and CDR2 FQGTGA. The CDR3 length is 16 residues. V was trimmed by 0 bases and J by 9 bases, leaving 18 bases between them. CDR3 protein: CASSLTAGPAGSEQFF. The CDR3 bases are TGTGCCAGCAGCTTAACGGCCGGACCCGCGGGGAGTGAGCAGTTCTTC.

The CDR3 sequence is CASSLKRDFTDTQYF. The CDR3 region has the DNA TGTGCCAGCAGCTTGAAGCGGGATTTCACAGATACGCAGTATTTT. This sequence joins TRBV5-4 and TRBJ2-3; TRBD2 matches 7 bases. J was trimmed by 2 bases and V by 1 base; bases with no gene match: 4. The length of the CDR3 is 15 residues. Looked up from germline, CDR1 is SGHNT and CDR2 is YYREEE (reference sequence).

The rearrangement links TRBV4-3 to TRBJ2-7; possibly TRBD2 for D (6 bases). V was clipped by 1 base and J by 4 bases, with 17 bases between them. CDR3 size: 16 residues. Germline V gives CDR1 LGHNA, CDR2 YSLEER. The CDR3 nucleotides are TGCGCCAGCAGCCAAGGAGCAAACGTAGCGGCATACGAGCAGTACTTC. Protein product: CASSQGANVAAYEQYF.

The chain joins TRBV2 to TRBJ2-1, with 7 bases that match TRBD2. Trimming cost V 7 bases and J 1 base; bases outside gene matches: 7. The CDR3 has 15 amino acids. Germline lookup yields CDR1 SNHLY and CDR2 FYNNEI. CDR3 nucleotides: TGTGCCAGCACCCCGGGACTACCATCCTACAATGAGCAGTTCTTC. This sequence encodes CASTPGLPSYNEQFF.

The CDR3 spells CASSEEREGRFF. CDR3 nucleotides: TGTGCCAGCAGTGAAGAGCGGGAGGGGCGATTCTTC. The V and J genes are TRBV6-1 and TRBJ2-1; 10 bases match TRBD2. This CDR3 is built from 12 residues. CDR1 and CDR2 (germline): MNHNS, SASEGT. V lost 1 base, J lost 16 bases, and 4 bases stayed unmatched.

V usage is TRBV12-3 or TRBV12-4 and J usage is TRBJ2-7; the D gene is possibly TRBD1 (5 bases). Trimming shortened V by 4 bases and J by 4 bases, and 11 bases separated the two germline ends. This CDR3 contains 13 residues. The CDR3 nucleotides are TGTGCCAGCAGTTCCCACCAGGGTTACGAGCAGTACTTC. Translated: CASSSHQGYEQYF.

The chain carries TRBV5-1 and TRBJ2-1; D unclear. V was shortened by 0 bases and J by 0 bases, with 10 bases between the two germline ends. In germline, CDR1 is SGHRS, CDR2 YFSETQ. This CDR3 region has 16 residues. The CDR3 spells CASSLGPTSSYNEQFF. DNA of the CDR3: TGCGCCAGCAGCTTGGGCCCGACAAGCTCCTACAATGAGCAGTTCTTC.